This T cell receptor beta chain was retrieved from a study of shared clonotypes between healthy human individuals. Germline lookup yields CDR1 MNHNY and CDR2 SVGAGI (reference sequence). The CDR3 runs to 13 residues. Trimming took 5 bases from V and 5 from J, leaving 10 bases between them. Positively selected for CCR7, the CD45RO-negative cells used as naive CD8 cells excluded terminally differentiated effector memory CD45RA+ cells. The sorted-subset replicate PCRs were given around 200 ng DNA, which is tens of thousands of T cell genomes. Clones were sequenced by immunoSEQ multiplex PCR, and TCRdb holds only the in-frame ones, with some missing. The sample contains over 800,000 clones, nearly 95% of which appear only once.

The chain links TRBV6-6 to TRBJ1-5, with D hard to call. Sequenced sample: naive CD8+ T cells sorted from blood. The TCR sequence derives from a man aged 30 to 45 in good health. The CDR3 protein is CASSIGPDQPQHF. The CDR3 DNA follows: TGTGCCAGCAGTATAGGACCAGATCAGCCCCAGCATTTT.